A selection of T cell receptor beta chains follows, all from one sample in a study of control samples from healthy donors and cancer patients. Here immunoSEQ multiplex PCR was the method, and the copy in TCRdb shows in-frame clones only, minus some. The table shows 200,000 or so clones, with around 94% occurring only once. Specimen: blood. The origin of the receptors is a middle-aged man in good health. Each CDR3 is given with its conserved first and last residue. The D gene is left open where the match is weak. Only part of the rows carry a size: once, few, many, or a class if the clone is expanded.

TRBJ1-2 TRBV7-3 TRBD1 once CASSSDRVYGYTF TGTGCCAGCAGCTCCGACAGGGTCTATGGCTACACCTTC
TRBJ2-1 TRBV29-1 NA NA CSVEATSPNEQFF TGCAGCGTTGAAGCCACAAGCCCCAATGAGCAGTTCTTC
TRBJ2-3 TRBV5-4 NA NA CASSLGGLEDTQYF TGTGCCAGCAGCTTGGGGGGGTTGGAAGATACGCAGTATTTT
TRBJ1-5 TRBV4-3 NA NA CASSLWTNQPQHF TGCGCCAGCAGCCTTTGGACTAATCAGCCCCAGCATTTT
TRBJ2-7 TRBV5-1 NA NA CASSFSVKGDEQYF TGCGCCAGCAGCTTCTCCGTCAAGGGGGACGAGCAGTACTTC
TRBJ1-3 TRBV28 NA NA CASSSRGAGNTIYF TGTGCCAGCAGTTCAAGGGGAGCTGGAAACACCATATATTTT
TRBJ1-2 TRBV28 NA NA CASTFRGNYYYGYTF TGTGCCAGCACTTTCCGGGGTAACTACTACTATGGCTACACCTTC
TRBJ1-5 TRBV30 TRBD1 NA CAWSPRLGQALWPQHF TGTGCCTGGAGTCCCAGATTGGGACAGGCCTTGTGGCCCCAGCATTTT
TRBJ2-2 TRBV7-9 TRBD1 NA CASSQDRGLTGELFF TGTGCCAGCAGCCAGGACAGGGGATTAACCGGGGAGCTGTTTTTT
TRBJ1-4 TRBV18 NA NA CASSPFLGTQNEKLFF TGTGCCAGCTCACCTTTCCTCGGGACCCAAAATGAAAAACTGTTTTTT
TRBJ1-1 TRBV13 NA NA CASSLGSNTEAFF TGTGCCAGCAGCTTAGGCAGCAACACTGAAGCTTTCTTT
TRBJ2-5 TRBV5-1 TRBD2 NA CASSLGAGGPRETQYF TGCGCCAGCAGCTTAGGGGCGGGGGGGCCGCGAGAGACCCAGTACTTC
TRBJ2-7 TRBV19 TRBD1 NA CASSIARTGAYEQYF TGTGCCAGTAGTATAGCACGGACAGGCGCCTACGAGCAGTACTTC
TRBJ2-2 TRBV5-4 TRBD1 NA CASSPPGQEGTGELFF TGTGCCAGCAGCCCGCCGGGACAGGAGGGCACCGGGGAGCTGTTTTTT
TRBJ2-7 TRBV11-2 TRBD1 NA CASSPGTGRSYEQYF TGTGCCAGCAGCCCGGGGACAGGGCGTTCCTACGAGCAGTACTTC
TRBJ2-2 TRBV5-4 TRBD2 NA CASSPRAGAGELFF TGTGCCAGCAGCCCTAGAGCGGGGGCCGGGGAGCTGTTTTTT
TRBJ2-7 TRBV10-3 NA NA CASTREPSSEQYF TGTGCCAGCACCAGGGAGCCCAGTTCCGAGCAGTACTTC
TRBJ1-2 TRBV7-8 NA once CASSLSEVHGYTF TGTGCCAGCAGCTTATCAGAGGTCCATGGCTACACCTTC
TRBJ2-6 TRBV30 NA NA CAWSLRHFSGANVLTF TGTGCCTGGAGCCTTCGACATTTCTCTGGGGCCAACGTCCTGACTTTC
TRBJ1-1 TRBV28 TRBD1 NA CASNAGQKTEAFF TGTGCCAGCAACGCGGGACAGAAGACTGAAGCTTTCTTT
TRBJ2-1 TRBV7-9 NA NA CASSLRVAGSEQFF TGTGCCAGCAGCTTAAGGGTGGCGGGTAGTGAGCAGTTCTTC
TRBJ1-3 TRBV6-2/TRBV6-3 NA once CASSYLQEGAGNTIYF TGTGCCAGCAGTTACCTACAGGAAGGAGCTGGAAACACCATATATTTT
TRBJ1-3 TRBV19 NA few CASSIQRSGNTIYF TGTGCCAGTAGTATTCAACGGAGTGGAAACACCATATATTTT
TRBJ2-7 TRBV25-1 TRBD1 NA CASSDPRDREKGEQYF TGTGCCAGCAGTGATCCCCGGGACAGGGAGAAGGGCGAGCAGTACTTC
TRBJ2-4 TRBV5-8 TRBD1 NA CASSMGQGLAKNIQYF TGTGCCAGCAGCATGGGACAGGGCTTAGCCAAAAACATTCAGTACTTC
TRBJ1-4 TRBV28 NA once CASSLGTTQWEEKLFF TGTGCCAGCAGTTTGGGAACGACCCAATGGGAAGAAAAACTGTTTTTT
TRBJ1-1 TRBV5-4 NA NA CASSLSFSRAEAFF TGTGCCAGCAGCTTATCATTTAGTAGAGCTGAAGCTTTCTTT
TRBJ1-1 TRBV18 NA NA CASSQGARTEAFF TGTGCCAGCTCACAAGGGGCGCGAACTGAAGCTTTCTTT
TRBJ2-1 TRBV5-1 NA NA CASSLANEQFF TGCGCCAGCAGCTTGGCCAATGAGCAGTTCTTC
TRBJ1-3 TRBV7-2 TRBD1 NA CASSRLGQGLNWGNTIYF TGTGCCAGCAGCCGCCTAGGACAGGGTCTAAATTGGGGAAACACCATATATTTT
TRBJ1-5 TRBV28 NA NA CASRGGFGEPQHF TGTGCCAGCAGGGGGGGTTTCGGTGAGCCCCAGCATTTT
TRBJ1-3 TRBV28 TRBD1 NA CASSSTGYSGNTIYF TGTGCCAGCAGTTCGACAGGGTACAGTGGAAACACCATATATTTT
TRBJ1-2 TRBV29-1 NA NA CSYRAGPNPLGYTF TGCAGCTACAGAGCCGGGCCCAACCCCCTAGGCTACACCTTC
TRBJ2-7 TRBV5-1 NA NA CASSRGRGSQNYEQYF TGCGCCAGCAGCAGGGGGCGGGGGTCGCAGAACTACGAGCAGTACTTC
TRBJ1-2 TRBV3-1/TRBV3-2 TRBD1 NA CASSQAFGTGVIF TGTGCCAGCAGCCAAGCCTTCGGAACAGGGGTTATCTTC
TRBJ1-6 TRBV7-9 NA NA CASSLDSPLHF TGTGCCAGCAGCTTGGATTCACCCCTCCACTTT
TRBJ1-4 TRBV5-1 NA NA CASSLQLNEKLFF TGCGCCAGCAGTTTACAGCTAAATGAAAAACTGTTTTTT
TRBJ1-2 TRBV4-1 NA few CASSQESGYTF TGCGCCAGCAGCCAGGAGAGTGGCTACACCTTC
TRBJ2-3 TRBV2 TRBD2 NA CASRRTSGGARTDTQYF TGTGCCAGCAGAAGGACTAGCGGGGGGGCCCGCACAGATACGCAGTATTTT
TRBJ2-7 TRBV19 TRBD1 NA CASSPTGTGDYEQYF TGTGCCAGTAGCCCGACCGGGACAGGCGACTACGAGCAGTACTTC
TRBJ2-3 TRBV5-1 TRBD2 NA CASSLERAGGHNTQYF TGCGCCAGCAGCTTGGAAAGAGCGGGGGGCCACAATACGCAGTATTTT
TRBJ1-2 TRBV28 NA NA CASEGTNYGYTF TGTGCCAGCGAAGGGACAAACTATGGCTACACCTTC